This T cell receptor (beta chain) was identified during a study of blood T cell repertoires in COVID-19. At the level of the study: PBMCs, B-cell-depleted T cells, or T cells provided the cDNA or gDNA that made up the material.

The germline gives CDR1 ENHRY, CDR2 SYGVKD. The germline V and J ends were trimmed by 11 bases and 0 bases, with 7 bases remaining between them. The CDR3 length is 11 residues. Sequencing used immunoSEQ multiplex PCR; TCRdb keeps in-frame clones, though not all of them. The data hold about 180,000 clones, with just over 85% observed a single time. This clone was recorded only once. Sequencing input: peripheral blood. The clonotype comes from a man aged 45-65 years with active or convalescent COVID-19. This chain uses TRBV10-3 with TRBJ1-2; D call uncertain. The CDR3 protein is CADSPNYGYTF. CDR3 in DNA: TGTGCCGACTCTCCTAACTATGGCTACACCTTC.